These 31 T cell receptor beta chains share one sample of origin, sequenced in a study of cytomegalovirus exposure and HLA in healthy donors. The table came from immunoSEQ multiplex PCR; TCRdb's copy has only in-frame clones and leaves some out. This repertoire shows roughly 120,000 clones, about 94% found once; its top ten account for around 1.3%. Sample: PBMCs. These receptors all stem from a young woman in good health and CMV-seronegative.

In its sample, this clone was seen once. This chain links TRBV10-3 with TRBJ2-1; D might be TRBD2 (6 bases). CDR3 size: 14 residues. CDR1 and CDR2 from the germline V gene are ENHRY and SYGVKD. Trimming removed 2 bases at V and 5 bases at J, with 10 bases between. CDR3 loop: CAISETGLNNEQFF. Written as DNA, the CDR3 is TGTGCCATCAGTGAGACGGGACTGAACAATGAGCAGTTCTTC.

The V and J genes are TRBV4-1 and TRBJ2-3, with 7 bases lining up with TRBD1. The CDR3 is made up of 14 amino acids. Germline assignment: CDR1 MGHRA and CDR2 YSYEKL. With V trimmed by 3 bases and J by 4 bases, 4 bases remained unmatched. The CDR3 DNA reads as TGCGCCAGCAGCCATTTACAGGGGTCAGATACGCAGTATTTT. Translation: CASSHLQGSDTQYF.

Here the CDR3 DNA reads TGCGCCAGCAGCCAAGCCCACGGGAACTCCTACGAGCAGTACTTC. Translating gives CASSQAHGNSYEQYF. V usage is TRBV4-1 and J usage is TRBJ2-7, with D tentatively TRBD2 (5 bases). With 1 base removed from V and 0 bases from J, the gap between germline ends came to 10 bases. Germline values: CDR1 MGHRA, CDR2 YSYEKL. The CDR3 runs to 15 residues.

The chain uses TRBV2 and TRBJ2-1; D is uncertain. CDR1 and CDR2 from the germline V gene are SNHLY and FYNNEI. The CDR3 totals 16 residues. V shed 2 bases and J shed 1 base, with 12 bases lying between them. The CDR3 spells CASSETLVHSYNEQFF. In DNA form, the CDR3 reads TGTGCCAGCAGTGAAACTCTAGTACATTCCTACAATGAGCAGTTCTTC. Supplemented by reference TRBV2 and TRBJ2-1, the full variable domain reads EPEVTQTPSHQVTQMGQEVILRCVPISNHLYFYWYRQILGQKVEFLVSFYNNEISEKSEIFDDQFSVERPDGSNFTLKIRSTKLEDSAMYFCASSETLVHSYNEQFFGPGTRLTVL.

The chain links TRBV11-3 to TRBJ2-7; TRBD1 aligns across 8 bases. Germline loops: CDR1 SGHNT, CDR2 YENEEA. Trimming cost V 1 base and J 2 bases; bases outside gene matches: 4. The CDR3 is 15 residues long. CDR3 in DNA: TGTGCCAGCAGCTTAGGGACAGGGAACACCTACGAGCAGTACTTC. Translating gives CASSLGTGNTYEQYF.

V gene TRBV19 combines with J gene TRBJ2-2, with 7 bases that match TRBD1. There are 13 residues in the CDR3. J was trimmed by 10 bases and V by 3 bases; bases with no gene match: 5. The germline gives CDR1 LNHDA, CDR2 SQIVND (reference sequence). The CDR3, as DNA: TGTGCCAGTAGTATTCGGACAGGTTTGGAGCTGTTTTTT. This encodes CASSIRTGLELFF.

The gene calls are TRBV5-1 and TRBJ2-7; 9 nucleotides line up with TRBD1. This CDR3 contains 15 residues. Germline V CDR1 and CDR2: SGHRS, YFSETQ. J was trimmed by 5 bases and V by 7 bases; bases with no gene match: 13. In DNA, the CDR3 is TGCGCCAGCTCTCCCACAGGGGGCGTTAGAAACGAGCAGTACTTC. This codes for CASSPTGGVRNEQYF.

The V gene is TRBV10-1, the J gene TRBJ2-7; 9 positions agree with TRBD1. V shed 3 bases, J shed 6 bases, and the junction held 3 bases outside the gene matches. CDR3 size: 13 residues. Per the germline V gene, CDR1 is WNHNN and CDR2 is SYGVQD (reference sequence). CDR3 amino acids: CASSDDRGTEQYF. CDR3 nucleotides: TGCGCCAGCAGTGATGACAGGGGGACCGAGCAGTACTTC.

This clone was counted a single time. The chain combines TRBV29-1 with TRBJ2-7; the match to TRBD1 covers 9 bases. From germline, CDR1 is SQVTM and CDR2 ANQGSEA. This CDR3 has 15 amino acids. The V and J ends lost 3 bases and 4 bases, in that order; junction bases with no gene match: 10. CDR3 coding DNA: TGCAGCGTTGATGGTGGGACAGGGTCCGGGTACGAGCAGTACTTC. Amino acids: CSVDGGTGSGYEQYF.

V usage is TRBV28 and J usage is TRBJ2-7, with D possibly being TRBD2 (7 bases). Germline-derived CDR1 and CDR2 are MDHEN and SYDVKM. This CDR3 is 14 amino acids long. With 7 bases removed from V and 8 bases from J, the gap between germline ends came to 21 bases. The CDR3 nucleotides read TGTGCCAGCACCCAATCGGGGGGCGCAGAGCAGCAGTACTTC. Its protein product is CASTQSGGAEQQYF.

This clone was counted a few times. The J gene is TRBJ1-2, the V gene TRBV6-6; possibly TRBD1 for D (5 bases). This CDR3 spans 14 amino acids. V was shortened by 0 bases and J by 8 bases, with 13 bases between the two germline ends. CDR1 and CDR2 (germline): MNHNY, SVGAGI (reference sequence). This CDR3 reads CASSYSTGEGGYTF. CDR3 DNA: TGTGCCAGCAGTTACTCGACGGGGGAAGGAGGCTACACCTTC.

The chain is built from TRBV7-9 and TRBJ2-5; D possibly corresponds to TRBD2 (5 bases). Germline CDR1 SEHNR, CDR2 FQNEAQ (reference sequence). Between the trimmed V and J ends, which lost 5 bases and 1 base, there was a span of 8 bases. This CDR3 contains 13 residues. In DNA form, the CDR3 reads TGTGCCAGCAGCCCGGGGTCCCAAGAGACCCAGTACTTC. Translating gives CASSPGSQETQYF.

The rearrangement uses TRBV5-4 and TRBJ1-6, with D possibly TRBD1 on 6 matching bases. V was trimmed by 4 bases and J by 5 bases, leaving 16 bases between them. There are 16 residues in the CDR3. Per the germline V gene, CDR1 is SGHNT and CDR2 is YYREEE (reference sequence). The CDR3 reads CASSRPGEENNSPLHF. The CDR3 nucleotides are TGTGCCAGCAGCCGACCAGGGGAAGAGAATAATTCACCCCTCCACTTT.

This chain connects TRBV9 to TRBJ2-3; 8 bases are a match to TRBD1. The V segment lost 6 bases and the J segment 2 bases; nucleotides outside the gene matches: 8. This CDR3 has 15 residues. CDR1 and CDR2 (germline): SGDLS, YYNGEE. CDR3 coding DNA: TGTGCCAGCAATGGGCAGGGGGCATACACAGATACGCAGTATTTT. Encoded protein: CASNGQGAYTDTQYF.

The chain has TRBV29-1 and TRBJ2-1; 12 bases agree with TRBD2. Trimming cost V 6 bases and J 7 bases; bases outside gene matches: 7. The V gene's germline CDR1 is SQVTM and CDR2 ANQGSEA. The CDR3 covers 14 residues. The CDR3 coding sequence is TGCAGCGTGGCCCGGACTAGCGGGGTGAATGAGCAGTTCTTC. As protein: CSVARTSGVNEQFF.

The rearrangement uses TRBV5-1 and TRBJ2-1; D unclear. Trimming took 3 bases from V and 8 from J, leaving 15 bases between them. This CDR3 region has 14 residues. Germline V lookup: CDR1 SGHRS, CDR2 YFSETQ. For the CDR3, the DNA is TGCGCCAGCAGCTCGCGTAGTCCGGTTGATGAGCAGTTCTTC. Protein sequence: CASSSRSPVDEQFF.

The chain uses TRBV5-1 and TRBJ2-1, with 13 positions matching TRBD2. J lost 5 bases, V lost 4 bases, and 6 bases had no gene match. This CDR3 comprises 16 residues. The germline gives CDR1 SGHRS, CDR2 YFSETQ. The CDR3 spells CASSETSGGPNNEQFF. CDR3 nucleotides: TGCGCCAGCAGCGAGACTAGCGGGGGGCCTAACAATGAGCAGTTCTTC.

The chain has TRBV28 and TRBJ1-5; no firm D call. CDR1 is MDHEN and CDR2 is SYDVKM in the germline V gene. CDR3 size: 14 residues. Trimming removed 3 bases from V and 3 bases from J, with 9 bases in between. The CDR3 loop reads CASSLVQFNQPQHF. CDR3 coding DNA: TGTGCCAGCAGTTTGGTCCAGTTCAATCAGCCCCAGCATTTT.

This chain links TRBV11-1 with TRBJ2-5, with 8 bases identical to TRBD1. Germline CDR1 SGHAT, CDR2 FQDESV (reference sequence). The length of the CDR3 is 15 residues. Trimming took 3 bases from V and 2 from J; bases not matched to a gene: 5. The CDR3 protein is CASSLGTGIQETQYF. Written as DNA, the CDR3 is TGTGCCAGCAGCTTGGGGACAGGCATTCAAGAGACCCAGTACTTC.

The chain couples TRBV5-1 to TRBJ2-1; 8 bases map to TRBD1. Unmatched junction bases numbered 0, after V lost 0 bases and J lost 10 bases. Germline CDR1 reads SGHRS; CDR2 reads YFSETQ. CDR3 length: 12 residues. CDR3 sequence (DNA): TGCGCCAGCAGCTTGGGGGACAGGGAGCAGTTCTTC. It is translated as CASSLGDREQFF.

V is TRBV6-5 and J is TRBJ2-5; no clear D gene. The better agreement between TRBJ2-7 and the DNA end casts doubt on the J call. Germline values: CDR1 MNHEY, CDR2 SVGAGI. The CDR3 length is 14 residues. The chain's CDR3 is CASSPRATSYEQYF. CDR3 in DNA: TGTGCCAGCAGCCCCCGAGCCACCTCCTACGAGCAGTACTTC.

V usage is TRBV7-2 and J usage is TRBJ2-5; D unresolved. V was clipped by 5 bases and J by 5 bases, with 9 bases between them. The CDR3 is 12 amino acids. Germline-derived CDR1 and CDR2 are SGHTA and FQGNSA. The CDR3 bases are TGTGCCAGCAGCCCCGTTCCGGAGACCCAGTACTTC. Encoded protein: CASSPVPETQYF.

CDR3 nucleotides: TGTGCCAGCAGTTTCCAGACAGGGCTCTACAATGAGCAGTTCTTC. The encoded protein is CASSFQTGLYNEQFF. The chain uses TRBV6-6 and TRBJ2-1; 7 bases fit TRBD1. The V gene's germline CDR1 is MNHNY and CDR2 SVGAGI (reference sequence). The CDR3 spans 15 residues. The V and J ends lost 4 bases and 3 bases, in that order; junction bases with no gene match: 6.

The chain has TRBV19 and TRBJ2-7, with D possibly TRBD1 on 5 matching bases. This CDR3 has 16 amino acids. Per the germline V gene, CDR1 is LNHDA and CDR2 is SQIVND (reference sequence). V dropped 5 bases and J dropped 3 bases, with 20 bases sitting between them. The CDR3 DNA reads TGTGCCAGTAGTTTCTCCCACGTAGGGGCCAGCTACGAGCAGTACTTC. As protein: CASSFSHVGASYEQYF.

The chain employs TRBV28 and TRBJ2-2, with TRBD2 matching over 12 bases. V lost 6 bases to trimming and J lost 6 bases; unmatched junction nucleotides: 5. The germline V gene encodes CDR1 MDHEN and CDR2 SYDVKM. This CDR3 region has 15 residues. DNA for the CDR3: TGTGCCAGCAGGCGACTAGCGGGAGATCCCGGGGAGCTGTTTTTT. This gives the protein CASRRLAGDPGELFF.

The chain carries TRBV5-4 and TRBJ1-6; no reliable D call. Germline values: CDR1 SGHNT, CDR2 YYREEE (reference sequence). Trimming removed 3 bases from V and 10 bases from J, with 8 bases in between. This CDR3 contains 12 residues. The CDR3 spells CASSWPTSPLHF. The DNA for the CDR3 is TGTGCCAGCAGCTGGCCCACCTCACCCCTCCACTTT.

This sequence joins TRBV29-1 and TRBJ2-6; D is uncertain. V dropped 4 bases and J dropped 0 bases, with 10 bases sitting between them. The CDR3 length is 15 residues. Looked up from germline, CDR1 is SQVTM and CDR2 is ANQGSEA. The CDR3 DNA is TGCAGCGTTGTTTGGCCATTCTCTGGGGCCAACGTCCTGACTTTC. Its protein product is CSVVWPFSGANVLTF.

The chain uses TRBV28 and TRBJ2-1; 8 positions agree with TRBD1. The V and J ends lost 5 bases and 7 bases, in that order; junction bases with no gene match: 16. The CDR3 is 17 amino acids. The V gene's germline CDR1 is MDHEN and CDR2 SYDVKM. The CDR3 loop is CASSQDRGIVGTNEQFF. The CDR3 coding sequence is TGTGCCAGCAGTCAAGACAGGGGAATCGTCGGGACTAATGAGCAGTTCTTC.

The chain carries TRBV6-6 and TRBJ1-5; TRBD1 might be the D (6 bases). Germline CDR1 is MNHNY and CDR2 is SVGAGI (reference sequence). Trimming took 6 bases from V and 8 from J, leaving 17 bases between them. This CDR3 contains 14 residues. As DNA, the CDR3 is TGTGCCAGCAGCCCAGGGGTGTCCGCGGAGCCCCAGCATTTT. Encoded protein: CASSPGVSAEPQHF.

CDR3 sequence reads: CASSLGLRDGYTF. CDR3 sequence (DNA): TGTGCCAGCAGCTTAGGTTTGCGAGATGGCTACACCTTC. This chain connects TRBV7-9 to TRBJ1-2; D remains unclear. Germline-derived CDR1 and CDR2 are SEHNR and FQNEAQ (reference sequence). CDR3 length equals 13 residues. V was shortened by 1 base and J by 6 bases, with 9 bases between the two germline ends.

V gene TRBV10-3 combines with J gene TRBJ2-7, with D possibly being TRBD1 (6 bases). Deletions cut 4 bases from V and 0 bases from J, with 19 bases between. This CDR3 contains 17 residues. Germline CDR1 is ENHRY and CDR2 is SYGVKD. CDR3 nucleotide sequence: TGTGCCATCAGTGCACCCTCAACGGACAGCCCCTCCTACGAGCAGTACTTC. This codes for CAISAPSTDSPSYEQYF.